The sequence of this T cell receptor (beta chain) was determined in a study of blood T cell repertoires in COVID-19. As for the study in general: Acute-phase and convalescent COVID-19 samples originated in the United States, Italy and Spain. Sources were T cells, B-cell-depleted T cells, or PBMCs; the material itself was cDNA or gDNA.

Seattle researchers signed up patients amid active infection and tracked them longitudinally. Looked up from germline, CDR1 is SGHTA and CDR2 is FQGTGA. The V gene end was trimmed by 5 bases and the J gene end by 2 bases; junction bases not matched to a gene: 3. CDR3 length: 14 amino acids. The protocol was immunoSEQ multiplex PCR, while the TCRdb copy is restricted to in-frame clones and leaves out a portion. The table includes about 200,000 clones, 70% to 90% detected once. This receptor was obtained from a man between 45 and 60 years old with COVID-19, enrolled during active disease. This chain links TRBV7-3 with TRBJ2-7; 10 bases map to TRBD1. Sequenced: peripheral blood. CDR3 DNA sequence: TGTGCCAGCAGCCGGGACAGGGGCACCTACGAGCAGTACTTC. Translating it yields CASSRDRGTYEQYF.